This is a list of T cell receptor beta chains from one sample in a study of human T cells and chemical hapten exposure. TCRdb ran MiXCR on the RACE reads and lists one entry per CDR3 protein. Of tens of thousands of distinct CDR3 sequences in the sample, roughly 12% were seen once. This sample comprised whole blood, obtained in connection with sensitization to the hapten diphenylcyclopropenone (DPC). Receptors were obtained from a woman in her forties with alopecia areata. Some clones in this sample may be carry-over from other donors' samples. CDR3s include the opening cysteine and the closing phenylalanine or tryptophan. D genes are given only for firm matches.

j_call d_call v_call cdr3_aa
TRBJ1-4 . TRBV11-2 CASSLVPGPTNEKLFF
TRBJ1-2 . TRBV5-1 CASSPEGTDYGYTF
TRBJ2-7 . TRBV21-1 CASSRPYKREPSYEQYF
TRBJ2-1 . TRBV24-1 CATSDSVGGRENEQFF
TRBJ2-1 TRBD2 TRBV18 CASSPTGTNYNEQFF
TRBJ2-5 . TRBV18 CASSPLVNQETQYF
TRBJ1-1 . TRBV18 CASSPGQQNTEAFF
TRBJ1-3 . TRBV28 CASRSGQLLAIYF
TRBJ2-7 TRBD1 TRBV18 CASSDRGSYEQYF
TRBJ2-6 . TRBV7-2 CASSRGGQQRRANVLTF
TRBJ1-3 . TRBV12-3/TRBV12-4 CASSPESGGGNTIYF
TRBJ1-5 . TRBV28 CASTLIWDTNQPQHF
TRBJ1-6 . TRBV2 CASRSKGNSPLHF
TRBJ2-7 TRBD1 TRBV5-1 CASSTPGTGSNEQYF
TRBJ2-1 TRBD2 TRBV18 CASSPAAGGFYNEQFF
TRBJ1-5 . TRBV6-1 CASSDNAYSNQPQHF
TRBJ2-7 . TRBV9 CASSVDDGYEQYF
TRBJ1-3 TRBD1 TRBV28 CASSPGQRGGNTIYF
TRBJ2-1 TRBD2 TRBV7-6 CASSYHPTSGSLNEQFF
TRBJ2-7 . TRBV29-1 CSVVVASSGQYF
TRBJ2-2 TRBD2 TRBV12-3/TRBV12-4 CASSLGLAGVGELFF
TRBJ1-5 TRBD1 TRBV5-5 CASEGTGGLLGNQPQHF
TRBJ2-7 TRBD1 TRBV28 CASSLSWTGSSYEQYF
TRBJ2-1 . TRBV12-3/TRBV12-4 CASTRVVLSNEQFF
TRBJ2-7 . TRBV28 CASSLWAAGQADEQYF
TRBJ2-2 TRBD2 TRBV7-3 CASSLNYLAGATGELFF
TRBJ2-2 . TRBV20-1 CSAYQGDTNTGELFF
TRBJ2-3 TRBD2 TRBV10-3 CAISELASGMFSSTDTQYF
TRBJ2-1 TRBD2 TRBV6-2/TRBV6-3 CASSFSGGPYNEQFF
TRBJ1-6 . TRBV9 CASSVGSLHYNSPLHF
TRBJ2-7 . TRBV7-8 CASSLENVHEQYF
TRBJ2-7 TRBD2 TRBV20-1 CSASRDYPAYEQYF
TRBJ2-7 TRBD1 TRBV28 CASSDGQDPYEQYF
TRBJ2-1 TRBD2 TRBV6-2/TRBV6-3 CASSAMGLAGVNEQFF
TRBJ2-6 . TRBV7-9 CASSLDAGANVLTF
TRBJ2-3 TRBD1 TRBV7-2 CASSPRTGPDTQYF
TRBJ2-3 . TRBV20-1 CSARDPWRYGNTDTQYF
TRBJ2-7 . TRBV7-9 CASSSPHRSRNLYEQYF
TRBJ2-2 . TRBV11-2 CASSVGNTGELFF
TRBJ1-1 . TRBV18 CASSPGGGGTEAFF
TRBJ1-1 . TRBV6-5 CASRLGLQGTEAFF
TRBJ2-3 . TRBV10-1 CASTAGFSTDTQYF
TRBJ2-3 . TRBV15 CATSPNRGDTQYF
TRBJ2-4 . TRBV28 CASSLEIGGLAKNIQYF
TRBJ1-1 . TRBV27 CASSLSERGTEAFF
TRBJ2-1 TRBD2 TRBV7-2 CASSLVTSGNNEQFF